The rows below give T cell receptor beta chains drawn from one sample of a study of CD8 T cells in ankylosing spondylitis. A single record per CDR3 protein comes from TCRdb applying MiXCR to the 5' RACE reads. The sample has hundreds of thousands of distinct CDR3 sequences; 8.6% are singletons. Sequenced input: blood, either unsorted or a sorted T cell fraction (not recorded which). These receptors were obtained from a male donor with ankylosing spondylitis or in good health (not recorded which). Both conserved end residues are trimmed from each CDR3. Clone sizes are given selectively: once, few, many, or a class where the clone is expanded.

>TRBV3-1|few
ASSRLPRTGGEDGYT
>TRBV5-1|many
ASSLRGPTLGYAF
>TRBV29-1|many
SVRQGKDTQY
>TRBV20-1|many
SASIQNTEAF
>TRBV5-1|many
ASSSHRGYNEQF
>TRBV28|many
ASSLPIRGGNTEAF
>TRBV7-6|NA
ASSLGPQEREYSYEQY
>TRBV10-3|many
AAKREGTEAF
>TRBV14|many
ASSHWGRALNEQF
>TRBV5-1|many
ASSRNRAATDTQY
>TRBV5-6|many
ASSFRRVSYEQY
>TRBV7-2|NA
ASSSTGTGGDEQF
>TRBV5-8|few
ASSGGGRADTQY
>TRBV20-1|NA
SVSPTARTDTEAF
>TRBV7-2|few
ASSWGQGALGYGYT
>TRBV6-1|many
ASSPQGLTEAF
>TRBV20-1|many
SARAYGVYNEQF
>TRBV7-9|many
ASSLAAYTDTQY
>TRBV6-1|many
ASKTGRLLDVEPQH
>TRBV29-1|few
SFLGQGYNEQF
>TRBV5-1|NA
ASSATGQSSYNEQF
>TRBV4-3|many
ASSPLKGYEQY
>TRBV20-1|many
SAPKARPSYNEQF
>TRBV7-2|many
ASSGPGLRSNQPQH
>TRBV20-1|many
SAKDTHEQY
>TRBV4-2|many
ASSQDGGQRGEKLF